A selection of T cell receptor beta chains follows, all from one sample in a study of lymphopenia after photon versus proton radiotherapy. The assay was immunoSEQ multiplex PCR, and TCRdb's table has in-frame clones only and misses some. Of 68,000 or so clones listed, roughly 88% are singletons. This sample comprised peripheral blood, obtained from a patient treated with photon-based radiotherapy. These receptors all stem from a woman between 65 and 79 years old with pancreatic cancer. CDR3s include the opening cysteine and the closing phenylalanine or tryptophan. Fields, in order: V gene, D gene, clone size, J gene, CDR3 protein, CDR3 DNA. A D gene is named only where the DNA matches it firmly. Clone size is stated in some rows and not others, as once, few, many or a class when expanded.

>TRBV18|-|-|TRBJ1-3
CASSRGPTRSGNTIYF
TGTGCCAGCTCAAGGGGACCGACCCGCTCTGGAAACACCATATATTTT
>TRBV5-5|TRBD1|-|TRBJ1-2
CASSLNRGPYGYTF
TGTGCCAGCAGCCTTAACAGGGGCCCCTATGGCTACACCTTC
>TRBV28|TRBD1|-|TRBJ2-5
CASSLWGTGGGTQYF
TGTGCCAGCAGTTTATGGGGGACAGGGGGAGGGACCCAGTACTTC
>TRBV28|-|-|TRBJ2-7
CASSLLLFRDSSYEQYF
TGTGCCAGCAGTTTATTACTGTTCCGGGACTCCTCCTACGAGCAGTACTTC
>TRBV4-3|TRBD2|-|TRBJ2-5
CASSQEPSGAANQYF
TGCGCCAGCAGCCAAGAACCTAGCGGTGCCGCAAACCAGTACTTC
>TRBV21-1|-|once|TRBJ2-7
CASRYRVSNSYEQYF
TGTGCCAGCAGGTACAGGGTGTCCAACTCCTACGAGCAGTACTTC
>TRBV19|-|once|TRBJ2-7
CASSKSGVLYEQYF
TGTGCCAGTAGTAAGTCGGGGGTCCTCTACGAGCAGTACTTC
>TRBV5-4|-|-|TRBJ2-2
CASSWDGGLVTGELFF
TGTGCCAGCAGCTGGGACGGGGGCTTGGTCACCGGGGAGCTGTTTTTT
>TRBV27|-|-|TRBJ2-7
CASSPEVSTAGDEQYF
TGTGCCAGCAGTCCCGAAGTTTCGACAGCGGGCGACGAGCAGTACTTC
>TRBV6-1|TRBD1|once|TRBJ1-5
CAGGQGGNQPQHF
TGTGCCGGGGGACAGGGAGGCAATCAGCCCCAGCATTTT
>TRBV28|-|-|TRBJ1-2
CASSPGQYTYGYTF
TGTGCCAGCAGCCCCGGACAGTACACCTATGGCTACACCTTC
>TRBV19|-|-|TRBJ2-3
CASSIAPPSSTDTQYF
TGTGCCAGTAGTATAGCACCCCCTAGTAGCACAGATACGCAGTATTTT
>TRBV18|-|once|TRBJ2-1
CASSPLSGDNEQFF
TGTGCCAGCTCACCGCTGTCGGGGGACAATGAGCAGTTCTTC
>TRBV9|-|once|TRBJ1-3
CASSVAGVGNTIYF
TGTGCCAGCAGCGTAGCAGGGGTTGGAAACACCATATATTTT
>TRBV5-1|TRBD1|-|TRBJ1-2
CASSSDRGIYGYTF
TGCGCCAGCAGCTCCGACAGGGGCATCTATGGCTACACCTTC
>TRBV27|TRBD2|-|TRBJ2-7
CASSLTGLAGSYEQYF
TGTGCCAGCAGTTTAACGGGACTAGCGGGATCCTACGAGCAGTACTTC
>TRBV9|TRBD1|-|TRBJ2-5
CASSVGERTGGALETQYF
TGTGCCAGCAGCGTAGGTGAGCGGACAGGGGGCGCGTTAGAGACCCAGTACTTC
>TRBV28|TRBD2|once|TRBJ2-3
CATSSGTSGKTDTQYF
TGTGCCACCTCGTCCGGGACTAGCGGGAAGACAGATACGCAGTATTTT
>TRBV5-4|-|once|TRBJ2-1
CASSAKGTEGLHYNEQFF
TGTGCCAGCAGCGCAAAGGGTACCGAGGGACTCCACTACAATGAGCAGTTCTTC
>TRBV27|TRBD1|-|TRBJ2-1
CATPGTGTYNEQFF
TGTGCCACCCCTGGGACAGGCACCTACAATGAGCAGTTCTTC
>TRBV4-1|TRBD1|-|TRBJ1-4
CASSQEGTGVNEKLFF
TGCGCCAGCAGCCAAGAGGGGACAGGGGTTAATGAAAAACTGTTTTTT
>TRBV19|-|-|TRBJ1-2
CASNGIPSNYGYTF
TGTGCCAGTAACGGGATTCCTTCTAACTATGGCTACACCTTC
>TRBV7-9|-|-|TRBJ1-2
CASSSDSLSPYGYTF
TGTGCCAGCAGCTCGGACAGCCTCTCTCCCTATGGCTACACCTTC
>TRBV5-6|-|few|TRBJ2-7
CASSRWAYEQYF
TGTGCCAGCAGCCGCTGGGCCTACGAGCAGTACTTC
>TRBV7-2|TRBD1|-|TRBJ2-5
CASSPEAGGWVTQYF
TGTGCCAGCAGCCCTGAGGCAGGGGGCTGGGTGACCCAGTACTTC
>TRBV5-1|-|-|TRBJ2-3
CASSPDYTDTQYF
TGCGCCAGCAGCCCGGACTACACAGATACGCAGTATTTT
>TRBV19|TRBD2|-|TRBJ2-1
CASSPFRGTSGGNEQFF
TGTGCCAGTAGCCCCTTCCGCGGGACTAGCGGGGGCAATGAGCAGTTCTTC
>TRBV28|-|-|TRBJ1-4
CASSFGQVSTNEKLFF
TGTGCCAGCAGTTTCGGGCAGGTTTCAACTAATGAAAAACTGTTTTTT
>TRBV25-1|-|once|TRBJ2-2
CASSSGTNTGELFF
TGTGCCAGCAGCAGCGGTACGAACACCGGGGAGCTGTTTTTT
>TRBV28|-|-|TRBJ1-2
CASTADWQGGGYTF
TGTGCCAGCACCGCCGATTGGCAGGGAGGTGGCTACACCTTC
>TRBV7-2|-|-|TRBJ2-5
CASSLGLAGETQYF
TGTGCCAGCAGCTTAGGCCTAGCCGGGGAGACCCAGTACTTC
>TRBV4-1|TRBD2|few|TRBJ2-7
CASSRGGVVRNGDEQYF
TGCGCCAGCAGCCGGGGGGGGGTCGTCAGAAACGGCGACGAGCAGTACTTC
>TRBV7-6|-|-|TRBJ1-2
CASSLSTQDNYGYTF
TGTGCCAGCAGCTTATCGACTCAGGATAACTATGGCTACACCTTC
>TRBV5-1|-|-|TRBJ2-1
CASSLLSTGSYNEQFF
TGCGCCAGCAGCCTACTTTCCACGGGCTCCTACAATGAGCAGTTCTTC